Here is one T cell receptor (beta chain) with its context. The antigen is undetermined. The data were produced by immunoSEQ multiplex PCR, yet TCRdb's version contains in-frame clones alone and is incomplete. The sample lists approximately 120,000 clones; roughly nine tenths were seen once. This specimen belongs to a study of T cell responses to AZD1222 COVID-19 vaccine. Notes on the study in general: Reports say nearly half of spike-specific TCRs go after unmutated variant regions. Clonal diversity was possibly underestimated, and the donors were mostly white British, with more females.

From germline, CDR1 is MDHEN and CDR2 SYDVKM. There are 15 residues in the CDR3. V shed 6 bases and J shed 5 bases, with 20 bases lying between them. The sample consisted of peripheral blood, taken on day 0 of AZD1222 vaccination. The rearrangement joins TRBV28 to TRBJ2-7, with D tentatively TRBD1 (7 bases). This TCR was sampled from an adult in good health. DNA of the CDR3: TGTGCCAGCAGCCCGGCAGGGGGGCCGAGGGACGAGCAGTACTTC. Its protein is CASSPAGGPRDEQYF.